This is a list of T cell receptor beta chains from one sample in a study of shared clonotypes between healthy human individuals. This table comes from immunoSEQ multiplex PCR, and its TCRdb copy is limited to in-frame clones, with some not included. The data show approximately 2.4 million clones, more than 90% seen once. Material: naive CD4+ T cells sorted from blood. These receptors originate from a man between 18 and 35 years old in good health. Both conserved end residues are part of each CDR3. D genes are given only for firm matches. Not every row has a clone size; where given, it reads once, few, many or a size class.

D gene,V gene,J gene,clone size,CDR3 DNA,CDR3 protein
NA,TRBV7-8,TRBJ1-1,once,TGTGCCAGCAGCTTGACCGGGACGGTGAACACTGAAGCTTTCTTT,CASSLTGTVNTEAFF
TRBD1,TRBV6-1,TRBJ2-7,NA,TGTGCCAGCCTCGAGGGACAGGCATCCTACGAGCAGTACTTC,CASLEGQASYEQYF
TRBD1,TRBV6-6,TRBJ1-5,NA,TGTGCCAGCAGTTACTCGACAGGGGAGGGCAATCAGCCCCAGCATTTT,CASSYSTGEGNQPQHF
NA,TRBV6-1,TRBJ1-1,NA,TGTGCCAGTGACAGCCTGGGTACTGAAGCTTTCTTT,CASDSLGTEAFF
NA,TRBV7-3,TRBJ2-3,once,TGTGCCAGCAGCTTAGAGGGACGATCTAGCACAGATACGCAGTATTTT,CASSLEGRSSTDTQYF
TRBD2,TRBV4-1,TRBJ2-3,once,TGCGCCAGCAGCCAAGATGGGGGCGGGGGGGCGGCAGATACGCAGTATTTT,CASSQDGGGGAADTQYF
NA,TRBV7-9,TRBJ2-3,once,TGTGCCAGCACGAGCACAGATACGCAGTATTTT,CASTSTDTQYF
NA,TRBV5-1,TRBJ1-3,once,TGCGCCAGCAGCTTGTCGATGAAGGAAGGAAACACCATATATTTT,CASSLSMKEGNTIYF
NA,TRBV28,TRBJ2-7,NA,TGTGCCAGCAGCCAGGGGGGGCGAAGTGGGGGCCCCTACGAGCAGTACTTC,CASSQGGRSGGPYEQYF
TRBD2,TRBV10-3,TRBJ2-1,NA,TGTGCCACCCGGACTAGCGGGAATTACAATGAGCAGTTCTTC,CATRTSGNYNEQFF
NA,TRBV20-1,TRBJ2-1,few,TGCAGTGCAAATGGCCAGGAGCAGTTCTTC,CSANGQEQFF
NA,TRBV28,TRBJ1-2,NA,TGTGCCAGCACTCAGGGGCCCTATGGCTACACCTTC,CASTQGPYGYTF
NA,TRBV5-4,TRBJ1-1,NA,TGTGCCAGCACCGTGGACAGGAACACTGAAGCTTTCTTT,CASTVDRNTEAFF
NA,TRBV30,TRBJ1-2,NA,TGTGCCTGGATCCGGGAGTTCCACCAAGACTATGGCTACACCTTC,CAWIREFHQDYGYTF
NA,TRBV30,TRBJ2-6,NA,TGTGCCTATACCGGGGCCAACGTCCTGACTTTC,CAYTGANVLTF
TRBD1,TRBV4-1,TRBJ1-6,NA,TGCGCCAGCAGCCAAGGTGACAGGGGGTTGACACCCCTCCACTTT,CASSQGDRGLTPLHF
NA,TRBV5-6,TRBJ2-5,NA,TGTGCCAGCAGCTCTACAGGGCCGGAGACCCAGTACTTC,CASSSTGPETQYF
TRBD1,TRBV5-1,TRBJ2-1,once,TGCGCCAGCAGCCCCGGACAGGGTGCGTACAATGAGCAGTTCTTC,CASSPGQGAYNEQFF
TRBD1,TRBV9,TRBJ1-1,NA,TGTGCCAGCAGCGTGGGGACAGCGAACACTGAAGCTTTCTTT,CASSVGTANTEAFF
NA,TRBV15,TRBJ1-5,once,TGTGCCACCAGCAGTGAGGGTAGCAATCAGCCCCAGCATTTT,CATSSEGSNQPQHF